Sequencing of this T cell receptor (beta chain) was carried out in a study of blood T cell repertoires in COVID-19. Study summary: The cDNA or gDNA used as material had been derived from T cells, B-cell-depleted T cells, or PBMCs.

Sequenced by immunoSEQ multiplex PCR; TCRdb stores in-frame clones only, minus some. The sample shows just over 250,000 clones, about nine tenths of them seen only once. The V segment lost 7 bases and the J segment 4 bases; nucleotides outside the gene matches: 10. This CDR3 has 14 residues. The germline V gene has CDR1 LGHNT and CDR2 FRNRAP. The chain links TRBV12-5 to TRBJ2-7; 7 positions match TRBD2. The receptor's source is a man aged 60 to 75 who had recovered from COVID-19. Sequencing was done on a sample of peripheral blood. The CDR3 DNA reads TGTGCTAGTGAGACGGGAGGACCCCCATACGAGCAGTACTTC. It encodes CASETGGPPYEQYF.